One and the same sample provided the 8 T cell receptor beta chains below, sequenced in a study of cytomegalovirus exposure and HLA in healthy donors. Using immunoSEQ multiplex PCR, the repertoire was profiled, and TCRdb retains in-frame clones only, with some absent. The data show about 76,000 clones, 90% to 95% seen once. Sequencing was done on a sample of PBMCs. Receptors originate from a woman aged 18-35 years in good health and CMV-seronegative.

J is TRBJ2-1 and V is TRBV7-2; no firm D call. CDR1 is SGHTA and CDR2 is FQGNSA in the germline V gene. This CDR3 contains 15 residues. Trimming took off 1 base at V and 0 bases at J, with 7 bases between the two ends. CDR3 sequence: CASSLERSSYNEQFF. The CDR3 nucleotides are TGTGCCAGCAGCTTAGAGCGAAGCTCCTACAATGAGCAGTTCTTC.

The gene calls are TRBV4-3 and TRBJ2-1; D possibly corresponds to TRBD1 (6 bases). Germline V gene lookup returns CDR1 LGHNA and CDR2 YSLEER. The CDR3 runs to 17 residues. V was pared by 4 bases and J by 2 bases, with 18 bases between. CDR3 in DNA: TGCGCCAGCAGCCGCCTGACTATCAGGGGAACCTACAATGAGCAGTTCTTC. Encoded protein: CASSRLTIRGTYNEQFF.

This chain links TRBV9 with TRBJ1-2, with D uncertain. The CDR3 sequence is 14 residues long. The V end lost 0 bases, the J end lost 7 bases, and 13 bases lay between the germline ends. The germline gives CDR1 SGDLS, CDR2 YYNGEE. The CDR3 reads CASSVEGRVGGYTF. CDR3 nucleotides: TGTGCCAGCAGCGTAGAAGGGAGGGTAGGTGGCTACACCTTC.

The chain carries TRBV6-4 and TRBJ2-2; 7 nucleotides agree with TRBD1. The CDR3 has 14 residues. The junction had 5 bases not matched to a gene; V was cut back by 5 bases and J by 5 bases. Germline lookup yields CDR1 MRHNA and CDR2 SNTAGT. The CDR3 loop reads CASSREQGTGELFF. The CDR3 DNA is TGTGCCAGCAGTAGAGAACAGGGGACCGGGGAGCTGTTTTTT.

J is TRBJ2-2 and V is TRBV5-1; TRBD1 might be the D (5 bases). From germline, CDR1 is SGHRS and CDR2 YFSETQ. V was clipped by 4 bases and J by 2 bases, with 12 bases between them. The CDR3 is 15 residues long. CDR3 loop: CASSGAVANTGELFF. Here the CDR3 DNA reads TGCGCCAGCAGCGGGGCCGTGGCAAACACCGGGGAGCTGTTTTTT.

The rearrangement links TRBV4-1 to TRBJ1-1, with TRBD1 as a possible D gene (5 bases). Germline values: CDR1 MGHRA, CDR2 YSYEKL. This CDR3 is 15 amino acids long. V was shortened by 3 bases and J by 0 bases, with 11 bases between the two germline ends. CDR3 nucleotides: TGCGCCAGCAGCCACATCGACAGTCTGAACACTGAAGCTTTCTTT. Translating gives CASSHIDSLNTEAFF.

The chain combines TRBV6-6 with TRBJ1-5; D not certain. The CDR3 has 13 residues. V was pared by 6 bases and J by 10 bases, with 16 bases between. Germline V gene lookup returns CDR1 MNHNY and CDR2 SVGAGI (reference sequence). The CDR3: CASSGPRAVPQHF. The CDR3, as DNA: TGTGCCAGCAGCGGACCGAGGGCAGTTCCCCAGCATTTT.

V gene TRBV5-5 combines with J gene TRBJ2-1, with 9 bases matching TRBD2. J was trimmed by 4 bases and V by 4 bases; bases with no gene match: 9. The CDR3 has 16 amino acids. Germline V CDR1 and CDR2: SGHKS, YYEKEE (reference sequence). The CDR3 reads CASSPRWSGGYNEQFF. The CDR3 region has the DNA TGTGCCAGCAGCCCCCGGTGGAGCGGGGGGTACAATGAGCAGTTCTTC.